This record concerns one T cell receptor beta chain sequence. This clonotype was seen a handful of times. There is no known antigen for this receptor. No base quality information exists; no much larger clone differs at one position. The donors were 40 or so Caucasian individuals from Russia, aged roughly 6 to 100 years, who were systemically healthy. Around 10 milliliters of peripheral blood were drawn from each donor into EDTA-treated Vacutainer tubes. Ficoll-Paque density-gradient centrifugation was used to isolate PBMCs, with at least 7 million obtained per sample. Total RNA was extracted from PBMCs with Trizol reagent, with at least 6 micrograms obtained per sample. For every donor, an aliquot of PBMCs went through flow cytometry to measure the percentages of naive CD45RAhigh/CD27high T cells. The protocol used for the library was 5' RACE. TCRdb names Illumina HiSeq 2500 as the instrument used. The second PCR ran for about 7 to 11 cycles and used a J-beta primer mix along with a sample-barcoded 5' primer. A template-switch 5' adaptor carrying 12 random nucleotides introduced a unique molecular identifier onto each TCR beta cDNA molecule. At least 2.5 million CDR3-containing paired-end reads were obtained from each sample. First-strand cDNA was synthesized from all RNA with the Mint cDNA synthesis kit, primed by a TRBC-specific oligonucleotide. All cDNA was treated with uracil-DNA glycosylase and then went through a first 18-cycle PCR with the universal primers M1SS and BC2_uni_R. In the source study's methods: For normalization, 1 million high-quality reads were randomly selected from each sample, with every read carrying a distinct molecular identifier. Instead of being binned into consensus sequences, reads with shared molecular identifiers were discarded. MiTCR, run with a Q25 quality threshold and the strictest error-elimination algorithm, handled CDR3 identification, clonotype clustering and error correction. A nonparametric unseen species model with Euler transformation was used to estimate a lower bound on total TCR beta diversity. TCRdb reran the public reads through fastp at Q25 and MiXCR, keeping productive beta chains. Rows merge per CDR3 protein into single entries with the most common DNA and genes. For this entry, the V and J calls and clone size follow TCRdb and not the study's own pipeline. The sample table shows about 570,000 distinct CDR3 sequences, and roughly a quarter are seen once. Of the sample, roughly 20% is held by the ten largest clones.

The data are from a study of blood T cells in healthy people across ages (dated by TCRdb to 2014 to 2015). With regard to the full study: In model experiments, roughly one uniquely barcoded TCR beta cDNA molecule per two T cells was captured by template switching. Using deep sequencing normalized with unique cDNA molecular identifiers, the study measured how TCR beta repertoire diversity changes with age. The donors were split into four age groups: young (average around 15 years), middle-aged (39), aged (more than 60) and long-lived (roughly 80). To avoid experimental bias, donors of different ages were distributed randomly across sequencing lanes. Two additional independent replicas of 1 million unique cDNA reads from the same blood draw were analyzed for two donors (one aged 18 to 30 and one aged 80 or older).

V loses 3 bases, J loses 5 bases, and the germline ends lie 16 bases apart. CDR1 SGHDT and CDR2 YYEEEE are derived from the germline V gene. The CDR3, cysteine through phenylalanine, is 15 amino acids long. The only DNA kept is the CDR3, 45 bases in frame from the first base. What the work shows at the level of the full study, not this receptor alone: Estimates of total diversity based on one million sequenced T cells were regarded as lower bounds and as underestimates. Donor CMV infection status was unknown, potentially confounding age-related changes in expanded clonotypes. Because profiling used bulk unsorted PBMCs, naive and antigen-experienced compartments could not be compared conclusively. There was a strong correlation between observed TCR beta diversity and the percentage of naive T cells measured by flow cytometry. Observed TCR beta diversity per million T cells fell roughly linearly with age, and a significant reduction was already apparent by age roughly 40. Compared with the aged group, more naive CD4+ T cells, fewer expanded clones and increased TCR diversity were shown by the long-lived group, suggesting age selection.

Input material: blood. The V gene is TRBV5-6 and the J gene is TRBJ2-3; the D gene is unclear. The receptor was isolated from a woman in her seventies in good health. For the CDR3, the sequence is CASSYRVTLEDTQYF. In nucleotides, the sequence is TGTGCCAGCAGCTACCGGGTTACCCTTGAAGATACGCAGTATTTT.